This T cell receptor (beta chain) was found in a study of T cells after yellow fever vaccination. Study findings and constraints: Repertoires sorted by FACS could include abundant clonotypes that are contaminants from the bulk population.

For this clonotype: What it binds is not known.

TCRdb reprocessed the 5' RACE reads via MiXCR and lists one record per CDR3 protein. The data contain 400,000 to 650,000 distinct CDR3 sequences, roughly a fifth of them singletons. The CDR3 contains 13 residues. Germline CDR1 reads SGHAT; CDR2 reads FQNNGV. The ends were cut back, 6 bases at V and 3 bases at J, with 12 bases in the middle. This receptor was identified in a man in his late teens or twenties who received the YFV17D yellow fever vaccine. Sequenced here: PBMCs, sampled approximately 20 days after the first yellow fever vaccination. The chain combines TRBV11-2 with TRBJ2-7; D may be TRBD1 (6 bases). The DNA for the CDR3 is TGTGCCAGCAGATCCAACAGGGTCTACGAGCAGTACTTC. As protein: CASRSNRVYEQYF.